Sequencing of this T cell receptor (beta chain) was carried out in a study of cytomegalovirus exposure and HLA in healthy donors. The CDR3 contains 15 residues. V was pared by 3 bases and J by 2 bases, with 14 bases between. CDR1 MGHDK and CDR2 SYGVNS come from the germline V gene. Of note for this clone: Antigen unknown.

Libraries were prepared by immunoSEQ multiplex PCR; TCRdb keeps only in-frame clonotypes and omits some of them. The sample has about 330,000 clones; roughly 90% are singletons. Study findings and constraints: First-cohort TCR clusters tended to co-occur in the roughly 130 validation repertoires, a later analysis found. High sensitivity and specificity were reportedly achieved when the classifier diagnosed cytomegalovirus status.

V gene TRBV25-1 combines with J gene TRBJ2-7; D possibly matches TRBD1 or TRBD2 (5 bases each). The sequenced sample was PBMCs. The receptor was derived from a woman aged 25 to 39 in good health and CMV-seropositive. The CDR3 reads CASSDKTGTTYEQYF. In DNA form, the CDR3 reads TGTGCCAGCAGTGACAAAACCGGGACCACCTACGAGCAGTACTTC.